This is a list of T cell receptor beta chains from one sample in a study of blood T cell repertoires in COVID-19. Some clones are missing from TCRdb's copy, which holds only in-frame ones; the method was immunoSEQ multiplex PCR. The table has over 75,000 clones, roughly nine tenths seen once. Sequencing was carried out using peripheral blood. The receptors come from a woman of 80 years or more with active COVID-19. The CDR3 runs from the conserved cysteine through the conserved F or W. The order of the fields is J gene, clone size, D gene, V gene, CDR3 protein, CDR3 DNA. The D gene is left open where the match is weak. Some rows have no size entry. The others give once, few or many, or a class for an expanded clone.

TRBJ2-5 | . | TRBD1 | TRBV19 | CASSQPGQGAETQYF | TGTGCCAGTAGTCAACCGGGACAGGGTGCGGAGACCCAGTACTTC
TRBJ2-7 | . | TRBD1 | TRBV30 | CAWRPDREKPQSLYEQYF | TGTGCCTGGAGGCCGGACAGGGAAAAACCCCAAAGCCTCTACGAGCAGTACTTC
TRBJ2-7 | . | TRBD2 | TRBV4-2 | CASSLGLAGSYEQYF | TGTGCCAGCAGCCTGGGACTAGCGGGGTCCTACGAGCAGTACTTC
TRBJ1-4 | . | TRBD1 | TRBV6-5 | CASTRDRVGEKLFF | TGTGCCAGCACCCGGGACAGGGTAGGGGAAAAACTGTTTTTT
TRBJ1-2 | once | TRBD1 | TRBV6-5 | CASSSLGQGLHGYTF | TGTGCCAGCAGTTCCTTGGGACAGGGGCTCCATGGCTACACCTTC
TRBJ2-7 | . | TRBD1 | TRBV5-8 | CASSLLTGAVEQYF | TGTGCCAGCAGCTTGCTGACAGGGGCTGTCGAGCAGTACTTC
TRBJ2-6 | . | . | TRBV7-6 | CASSPNSGANVLTF | TGTGCCAGCAGCCCCAACTCTGGGGCCAACGTCCTGACTTTC
TRBJ1-3 | . | TRBD1 | TRBV5-1 | CASSYGQGVSGNTIYF | TGCGCCAGCAGCTACGGACAGGGGGTCTCTGGAAACACCATATATTTT
TRBJ2-1 | . | TRBD2 | TRBV7-9 | CASSFLTKLAGTYNEQFF | TGTGCCAGCAGCTTCCTAACCAAACTAGCGGGCACCTACAATGAGCAGTTCTTC
TRBJ2-3 | . | . | TRBV4-3 | CASSQGEASFGTDTQYF | TGCGCCAGCAGCCAAGGAGAGGCAAGTTTTGGCACAGATACGCAGTATTTT
TRBJ1-3 | . | . | TRBV5-5 | CASSRTPQGPGNTIYF | TGTGCCAGCAGCCGGACACCTCAGGGTCCTGGAAACACCATATATTTT
TRBJ2-7 | . | TRBD2 | TRBV7-2 | CASSLGSSGSYEQYF | TGTGCCAGCAGCTTAGGGTCTAGCGGGAGTTACGAGCAGTACTTC
TRBJ2-3 | . | . | TRBV2 | CASEPSEGTDTQYF | TGTGCCTCCGAGCCTAGCGAAGGCACAGATACGCAGTATTTT
TRBJ2-2 | . | . | TRBV7-3 | CASSPRNAGRVVGELFF | TGTGCCAGCAGCCCAAGAAATGCGGGAAGAGTGGTCGGGGAGCTGTTTTTT
TRBJ2-4 | . | TRBD1 | TRBV15 | CATSRDSRTGQLLAKNIQYF | TGTGCCACCAGCAGAGATAGTCGGACAGGTCAACTACTAGCCAAAAACATTCAGTACTTC
TRBJ2-7 | few | TRBD1 | TRBV6-2/TRBV6-3 | CASSPTGRGPNEQYF | TGTGCCAGCAGTCCGACCGGAAGGGGGCCTAACGAGCAGTACTTC
TRBJ1-2 | . | . | TRBV6-6 | CASSSFGLYGYTF | TGTGCCAGCAGCTCTTTTGGCCTCTATGGCTACACCTTC